The 30 T cell receptor beta chains listed next were all sequenced from one sample in a study of T-cell memory formation after mild COVID-19. TCRdb fed the 5' RACE reads into MiXCR, producing one record per CDR3 protein. Of around 300,000 distinct CDR3 sequences in the sample, 19% were seen once. Sequencing was performed on PBMCs or a T cell subset sorted from them (not recorded which). The receptors derive from a man aged 18 to 30 who had mild COVID-19 (a few samples of this study predate the infection). Cell type and time point are not known.

The CDR3 loop is CSARRGGTTGTGELFF. CDR3 nucleotide sequence: TGCAGTGCGAGACGTGGGGGGACAACTGGCACCGGGGAGCTGTTTTTT. The chain recombines TRBV20-1 with TRBJ2-2; either TRBD1 or TRBD2 may fit D (6 bases each). This CDR3 contains 16 residues. The germline CDR1 and CDR2 sequences are DFQATT and SNEGSKA (reference sequence). V lost 6 bases to trimming and J lost 4 bases, with 21 bases between them.

This clonotype was seen more than once but under ten times. This sequence joins TRBV11-3 and TRBJ2-2, with D unresolved. Trimming took 5 bases from V and 4 from J, leaving 8 bases between them. In germline, CDR1 is SGHNT, CDR2 YENEEA. The CDR3 consists of 13 residues. The DNA of the CDR3 is TGTGCCAGCAGCCCTGACTTCACCGGGGAGCTGTTTTTT. Protein: CASSPDFTGELFF.

In nucleotides, the CDR3 is TGCAGTGCTAGAGGGGGAGTCTATGGCTACACCTTC. It encodes CSARGGVYGYTF. The genes are TRBV20-1 and TRBJ1-2; D gene unclear. This CDR3 spans 12 amino acids. V was trimmed by 1 base and J by 4 bases, leaving 7 bases between them. The germline gives CDR1 DFQATT, CDR2 SNEGSKA (reference sequence).

The chain carries TRBV5-1 and TRBJ2-5, with 14 bases matching TRBD2. Germline-derived CDR1 and CDR2 are SGHRS and YFSETQ. The CDR3 loop spans 16 amino acids. The ends lost 4 bases at V and 5 bases at J; junction bases unmatched: 7. The CDR3 protein is CASSRGTSGGRETQYF. In DNA, the CDR3 is TGCGCCAGCAGCCGCGGGACTAGCGGGGGTCGGGAGACCCAGTACTTC.

This clonotype has only a few counts. For the CDR3, the DNA is TGTGCCAGCAGCGGTCAGGTGGCCCAGTACTTC. Encoded protein: CASSGQVAQYF. The gene calls are TRBV25-1 and TRBJ2-5; D unclear. CDR1 is MGHDK and CDR2 is SYGVNS in the germline V gene. Trimming removed 6 bases from V and 9 bases from J, with 11 bases in between. The length of the CDR3 is 11 residues.

Only a few counts were recorded for this clonotype. The chain couples TRBV4-1 to TRBJ2-1; possible D gene TRBD1, 6 bases. The V and J ends lost 0 bases and 15 bases respectively, with 15 bases between them. The germline CDR1 and CDR2 sequences are MGHRA and YSYEKL. CDR3 length: 13 residues. The CDR3 nucleotides read TGCGCCAGCAGCCAAGAACTTTCAGGGGACGCGTTCTTC. This codes for CASSQELSGDAFF.

The chain has TRBV11-2 and TRBJ2-5; 10 bases are shared with TRBD2. The germline V gene has CDR1 SGHAT and CDR2 FQNNGV. This CDR3 is built from 17 residues. After removal of 5 bases from V and 8 bases from J, the junction contained 17 bases not matched to a gene. CDR3: CASSPLLLAGVPNTQYF. The CDR3 nucleotides are TGTGCCAGCAGCCCTCTTCTCCTAGCGGGGGTCCCAAATACCCAGTACTTC.

This clonotype was picked up many times. The chain recombines TRBV29-1 with TRBJ2-5; 9 positions agree with TRBD2. The V segment lost 7 bases and the J segment 5 bases; nucleotides outside the gene matches: 11. The CDR3 covers 14 residues. CDR1 and CDR2 (germline): SQVTM, ANQGSEA. This chain's CDR3 is CSATGGGATETQYF. The CDR3 DNA reads as TGCAGCGCGACCGGCGGGGGGGCAACGGAGACCCAGTACTTC.

This clonotype was counted many times. The V and J genes are TRBV15 and TRBJ2-3, with TRBD1 matching over 9 bases. This CDR3 has 15 amino acids. Trimming at V came to 5 bases and at J to 0 bases, leaving 3 bases not matched to a gene. CDR1 is LNHNV, CDR2 YYDKDF, per germline (reference sequence). This CDR3 is CATSFGTGSTDTQYF. The DNA of the CDR3 is TGTGCCACCAGCTTTGGGACAGGGAGCACAGATACGCAGTATTTT.

This clonotype showed up many times. In DNA form, the CDR3 reads TGCGCCAGCAGCCAGCGAGAAGCTAACTATGGCTACACCTTC. It is translated as CASSQREANYGYTF. The chain combines TRBV5-1 with TRBJ1-2; D is uncertain. This CDR3 contains 14 residues. V lost 4 bases and J lost 0, with 10 bases in between. Germline V gene data show CDR1 as SGHRS and CDR2 as YFSETQ.

In its sample, this clonotype was seen many times. This rearrangement joins TRBV5-1 to TRBJ2-5, with 7 bases fitting TRBD1. V shed 4 bases and J 5 bases; nucleotides not matched to a gene: 14. The length of the CDR3 is 16 residues. Germline lookup yields CDR1 SGHRS and CDR2 YFSETQ. The chain's CDR3 is CASSPMLRQGAETQYF. CDR3 sequence (DNA): TGCGCCAGCAGCCCGATGTTACGACAGGGCGCGGAGACCCAGTACTTC.

V gene TRBV12-3 or TRBV12-4 combines with J gene TRBJ2-4; D may be TRBD1 or TRBD2 (5 bases each). The CDR3 spans 14 residues. V lost 4 bases and J lost 13, with 20 bases in between. CDR3 residues: CASSSPGPSLGQYF. CDR3 DNA sequence: TGTGCCAGCAGTTCCCCGGGACCGAGCCTGGGGCAGTACTTC.

The chain is built from TRBV20-1 and TRBJ1-4, with 9 bases matching TRBD1. Germline V lookup: CDR1 DFQATT, CDR2 SNEGSKA (reference sequence). The CDR3 length is 13 residues. V lost 3 bases to trimming and J lost 11 bases; unmatched junction nucleotides: 7. CDR3 DNA sequence: TGCAGTGCTAGTGGGACAGGGTCTTCGAAACTGTTTTTT. Encoded protein: CSASGTGSSKLFF.

The chain carries TRBV11-2 and TRBJ1-3; D is unresolved. Per the germline V gene, CDR1 is SGHAT and CDR2 is FQNNGV. The CDR3 runs to 13 residues. Trimming shortened V by 3 bases and J by 1 base, and 4 bases separated the two germline ends. CDR3 in amino acids: CASSLESGNTIYF. CDR3 DNA sequence: TGTGCCAGCAGCTTGGAGTCTGGAAACACCATATATTTT.

This clonotype was seen a few times. This chain connects TRBV5-4 to TRBJ2-5, with D perhaps TRBD1 (5 bases). The germline V gene encodes CDR1 SGHNT and CDR2 YYREEE (reference sequence). Between the trimmed V and J ends, which lost 4 bases and 2 bases, there was a span of 15 bases. The CDR3 covers 15 residues. CDR3 in DNA: TGTGCCAGCAGCGTACCAGGGTTGGGTCAAGAGACCCAGTACTTC. Translating gives CASSVPGLGQETQYF.

The table lists this clonotype with many counts. The chain employs TRBV5-1 and TRBJ2-3; D remains ambiguous. This CDR3 is built from 15 residues. Trimming stripped 3 bases from V and 0 bases from J, with 11 bases between. Germline-derived CDR1 and CDR2 are SGHRS and YFSETQ. The CDR3 DNA reads as TGCGCCAGCAGCTCACAGAGAGCTAGCACAGATACGCAGTATTTT. Translated: CASSSQRASTDTQYF.

There are a few counts of this clonotype. The chain recombines TRBV7-9 with TRBJ1-1; 7 nucleotides agree with TRBD1. This CDR3 comprises 17 residues. The ends lost 6 bases at V and 0 bases at J; junction bases unmatched: 13. Germline V gene data show CDR1 as SEHNR and CDR2 as FQNEAQ (reference sequence). The CDR3 coding sequence is TGTGCCAGCAGGGCGAGACAGGGAGGACCGGTGAACACTGAAGCTTTCTTT. Amino acid sequence: CASRARQGGPVNTEAFF.

This clonotype was seen once. V and J are TRBV2 and TRBJ1-5; no definite D call. CDR1 is SNHLY, CDR2 FYNNEI, per germline. Trimming shortened V by 6 bases and J by 3 bases, and 12 bases separated the two germline ends. There are 14 residues in the CDR3. The CDR3 region is CASSPARDNQPQHF. The DNA for the CDR3 is TGTGCCAGCAGCCCAGCGAGGGACAATCAGCCCCAGCATTTT.

The rearrangement joins TRBV7-2 to TRBJ2-1; 10 nucleotides line up with TRBD2. Losses at the gene ends were 5 bases for V and 6 bases for J; bases not matched to a gene: 7. Germline V lookup: CDR1 SGHTA, CDR2 FQGNSA. CDR3 length: 15 amino acids. Here the CDR3 DNA reads TGTGCCAGCAGCACCTCTAGCGGGGGACTCAATGAGCAGTTCTTC. It specifies CASSTSSGGLNEQFF.

This clonotype was counted a few times. The genes are TRBV6-5 and TRBJ1-2; weak D call: TRBD1 (6 bases). Germline CDR1 reads MNHEY; CDR2 reads SVGAGI. Trimming left V 6 bases short and J 2 bases short, with 13 bases between. The CDR3 runs to 14 residues. The CDR3 DNA reads as TGTGCCAGCAGCTCCGGGACAAAAAACTATGGCTACACCTTC. Its protein is CASSSGTKNYGYTF.

The V call is TRBV5-1, the J call TRBJ2-1; the match to TRBD2 covers 8 bases. Losses at the gene ends were 3 bases for V and 10 bases for J; bases not matched to a gene: 12. This CDR3 region has 15 residues. Germline CDR1 reads SGHRS; CDR2 reads YFSETQ. This CDR3 is CASSSIGGARGEQFF. CDR3 DNA: TGCGCCAGCAGCTCGATCGGGGGGGCCAGGGGCGAGCAGTTCTTC.

In this sample, this clonotype turned up a few times. The rearrangement links TRBV7-6 to TRBJ2-7; 8 bases map to TRBD2. The CDR3 totals 15 residues. Germline V CDR1 and CDR2: SGHVS, FNYEAQ. The J segment lost 0 bases and the V segment lost 2 bases, leaving 3 bases of the junction unmatched. The CDR3 DNA sequence: TGTGCCAGCAGCTTATCTAGCGGGTACTCCTACGAGCAGTACTTC. This codes for CASSLSSGYSYEQYF. The full variable domain, in which reference TRBV7-6 and TRBJ2-7 provide the parts outside the CDR3, is GAGVSQSPRYKVTKRGQDVALRCDPISGHVSLYWYRQALGQGPEFLTYFNYEAQQDKSGLPNDRFSAERPEGSISTLTIQRTEQRDSAMYRCASSLSSGYSYEQYFGPGTRLTVT.

V and J are TRBV9 and TRBJ2-6; D gene uncertain. Deletions cut 3 bases from V and 0 bases from J, with 16 bases between. Germline values: CDR1 SGDLS, CDR2 YYNGEE. This CDR3 comprises 18 residues. CDR3 sequence (DNA): TGTGCCAGCAGCGCAACCATAACAGCCCTCTCTGGGGCCAACGTCCTGACTTTC. This codes for CASSATITALSGANVLTF.

Only a few counts were recorded for this clonotype. V usage is TRBV6-2 or TRBV6-3 and J usage is TRBJ2-5, with D perhaps matching TRBD1 (6 bases). The CDR3 is made up of 17 amino acids. V was trimmed by 5 bases and J by 0 bases, leaving 19 bases between them. Germline CDR1 reads MNHEY; CDR2 reads SVGEGT. The CDR3 region is CASSTTGPHGYQETQYF. The CDR3 region has the DNA TGTGCCAGCAGTACTACAGGGCCCCACGGGTACCAAGAGACCCAGTACTTC.

This clonotype was seen a handful of times. V and J are TRBV11-2 and TRBJ2-2; 7 nucleotides align to TRBD2. From germline, CDR1 is SGHAT and CDR2 FQNNGV. Losses at the gene ends were 5 bases for V and 2 bases for J; bases not matched to a gene: 5. The CDR3 extends over 15 amino acids. CDR3 sequence reads: CASSHGEGNTGELFF. DNA for the CDR3: TGTGCCAGCAGCCATGGGGAGGGCAACACCGGGGAGCTGTTTTTT.

This clonotype was found a few times. The V and J genes are TRBV4-2 and TRBJ1-2; TRBD1 might be the D (5 bases). The germline gives CDR1 LGHNA, CDR2 YNFKEQ. CDR3 length: 15 amino acids. The V and J ends lost 7 bases and 6 bases respectively, with 21 bases between them. DNA for the CDR3: TGTGCCAGCACACCCTTAGAGGGGCGAAGTCATGGCTACACCTTC. It is translated as CASTPLEGRSHGYTF.

This clonotype occurred a few times. The chain has TRBV6-2 or TRBV6-3 and TRBJ2-1; D is unclear. From germline, CDR1 is MNHEY and CDR2 SVGEGT. The V end lost 6 bases, the J end lost 4 bases, and 13 bases lay between the germline ends. The CDR3 has 14 residues. DNA for the CDR3: TGTGCCAGCAGCCTCCGGATGGGGTACAATGAGCAGTTCTTC. Protein sequence: CASSLRMGYNEQFF.

The rearrangement joins TRBV2 to TRBJ1-5; D ambiguous. The V gene's germline CDR1 is SNHLY and CDR2 FYNNEI. Trimming shortened V by 2 bases and J by 9 bases, and 17 bases separated the two germline ends. The CDR3 extends over 15 amino acids. For the CDR3, the DNA is TGTGCCAGCAGTGAACCTCAGGTCGCTCCATCGCCCCAGCATTTT. Its translation: CASSEPQVAPSPQHF. Full variable domain (missing parts from reference TRBV2 and TRBJ1-5): EPEVTQTPSHQVTQMGQEVILRCVPISNHLYFYWYRQILGQKVEFLVSFYNNEISEKSEIFDDQFSVERPDGSNFTLKIRSTKLEDSAMYFCASSEPQVAPSPQHFGDGTRLSIL.

This chain joins TRBV10-3 and TRBJ2-3; D might be TRBD2 (6 bases). In germline, CDR1 is ENHRY, CDR2 SYGVKD. Trimming cost V 4 bases and J 1 base, with 15 bases left between them. This CDR3 is 16 amino acids long. Written as DNA, the CDR3 is TGTGCCATCAGTGTCCCCCGCGGAGGGGGCACAGATACGCAGTATTTT. Translating gives CAISVPRGGGTDTQYF.

This chain connects TRBV7-6 to TRBJ2-7, with 8 bases aligning to TRBD1. The CDR3 is made up of 15 amino acids. V lost 5 bases and J lost 0; bases outside the gene matches: 6. The germline V gene has CDR1 SGHVS and CDR2 FNYEAQ. Here the CDR3 DNA reads TGTGCCAGCAGCGCGACAGGGGACTTCTCCTACGAGCAGTACTTC. It specifies CASSATGDFSYEQYF.